The rows below give T cell receptor beta chains drawn from one sample of a study of blood T cell repertoires in COVID-19. The repertoire was sequenced with immunoSEQ multiplex PCR; TCRdb's copy has only in-frame clones and lacks some. The table includes tens of thousands of clones, around 89% detected once. Sequencing was performed on peripheral blood. The receptors come from a man aged 25 to 40 with active or convalescent COVID-19. The CDR3 runs from the conserved cysteine through the conserved F or W. Each record gives: J gene, V gene, CDR3 protein.

>TRBJ2-5|TRBV5-6
CASSVTGVRETQYF
>TRBJ2-5|TRBV6-6
CASSYSSQKETQYF
>TRBJ2-5|TRBV7-9
CASSPGQAQAQYF
>TRBJ2-7|TRBV11-2
CASSLVALRDRGLEQYF
>TRBJ2-3|TRBV15
CATSKGLALDTQYF
>TRBJ1-6|TRBV3-1/TRBV3-2
CASSLARGRNSPLHF
>TRBJ1-1|TRBV5-5
CASSDRVGPQAFF
>TRBJ1-2|TRBV6-5
CASSPQGQAYGYTF
>TRBJ2-1|TRBV7-8
CASTQGYNEQFF
>TRBJ1-1|TRBV19
CASRNFRNTEAFF
>TRBJ1-1|TRBV18
CASSPPGRGSVTEAFF